The clone carrying this T cell receptor (beta chain) was observed a few times. The entry originates in a study of T-cell reconstitution after alpha-beta-depleted transplantation in children. The authors prepared the TCRbeta library with unique molecular identifiers. TCRdb redid the calling of the PCR reads with MiXCR, one entry per CDR3 protein. The sample yields fewer than 550,000 distinct CDR3 sequences, around 9.9% seen once. The receptor's source is a human donor who donated a stem cell graft to a child with acute myeloid leukemia. This material consisted of PBMCs from the stem cell graft donor, taken from the stem cell graft.

DNA of the CDR3: TGTGCCAGCAGCCAAGCGGGACTACATACCAATGAGCAGTTCTTC. The encoded protein is CASSQAGLHTNEQFF. V is TRBV12-3 or TRBV12-4 and J is TRBJ2-1; 7 bases align to TRBD2. V was pared by 6 bases and J by 6 bases, with 11 bases of the junction left unmatched. The CDR3 runs 15 residues.